This T cell receptor (beta chain) was sequenced in a study of OX40 agonist ivuxolimab in advanced cancers. Study details: Anti-PD-1, anti-PD-L1 or anti-CTLA-4 therapy given earlier was allowed, and around 40% had some.

In germline, CDR1 is SGHTA, CDR2 FQGNSA. Trimming pared 5 bases from V and 0 bases from J, leaving 2 bases between. The CDR3 is 11 amino acids. This clone was seen once. Its antigen is unknown. Other DNA sequences from this sample encode an identical CDR3 as well. Study-level points and caveats: CD8+ T cells were the subset that, on average, had more expanded clones than CD4+. In the expanded peripheral T cells, antigen specificity was never determined.

Only in-frame clones appear in the TCRdb table, and some are missing; sequencing was by immunoSEQ multiplex PCR. The data contain about 64,000 clones, approximately 84% of them seen just once; the ten biggest clones take up about 3%. The TCR sequence derives from an adult with an advanced solid tumor such as melanoma, head and neck, liver or kidney cancer. The sequencing used CD4+ or CD8+ T cells sorted from blood, collected in a trial of the OX40 agonist ivuxolimab. The V and J genes are TRBV7-2 and TRBJ2-7; D gene ambiguous. The CDR3 loop is CASSLSYEQYF. CDR3 bases: TGTGCCAGCAGCCTCTCCTACGAGCAGTACTTC. The full variable domain, with the rest looked up from reference TRBV7-2 and TRBJ2-7, is GAGVSQSPSNKVTEKGKDVELRCDPISGHTALYWYRQSLGQGLEFLIYFQGNSAPDKSGLPSDRFSAERTGGSVSTLTIQRTQQEDSAVYLCASSLSYEQYFGPGTRLTVT.